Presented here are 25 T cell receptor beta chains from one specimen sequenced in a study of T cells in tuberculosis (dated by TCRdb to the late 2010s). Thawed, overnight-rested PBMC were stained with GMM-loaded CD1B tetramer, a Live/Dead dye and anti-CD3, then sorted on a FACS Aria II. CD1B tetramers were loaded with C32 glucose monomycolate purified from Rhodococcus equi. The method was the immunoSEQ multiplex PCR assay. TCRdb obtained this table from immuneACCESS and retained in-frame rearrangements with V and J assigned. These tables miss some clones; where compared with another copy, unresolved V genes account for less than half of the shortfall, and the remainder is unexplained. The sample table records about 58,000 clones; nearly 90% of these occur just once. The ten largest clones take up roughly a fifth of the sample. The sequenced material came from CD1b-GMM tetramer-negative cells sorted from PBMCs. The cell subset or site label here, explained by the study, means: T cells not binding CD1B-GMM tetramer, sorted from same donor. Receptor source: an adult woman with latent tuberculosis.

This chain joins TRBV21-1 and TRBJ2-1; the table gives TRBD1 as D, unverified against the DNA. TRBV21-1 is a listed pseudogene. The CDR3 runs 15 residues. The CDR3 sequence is CASSAAREPYNEQFF. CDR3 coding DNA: TGTGCCAGCAGCGCCGCCAGGGAACCCTACAATGAGCAGTTCTTC.

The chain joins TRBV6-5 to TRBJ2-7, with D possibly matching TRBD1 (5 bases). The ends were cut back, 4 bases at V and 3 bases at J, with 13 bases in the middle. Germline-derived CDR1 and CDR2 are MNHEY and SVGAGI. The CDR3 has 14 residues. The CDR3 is CASSLYQGVYEQYF. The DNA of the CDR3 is TGTGCCAGCAGTTTGTACCAAGGGGTCTACGAGCAGTACTTC.

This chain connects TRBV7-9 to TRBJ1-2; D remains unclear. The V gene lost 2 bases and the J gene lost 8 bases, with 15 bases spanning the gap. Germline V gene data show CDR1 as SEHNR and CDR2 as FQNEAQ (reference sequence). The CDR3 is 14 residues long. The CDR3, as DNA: TGTGCCAGCAGCTTAACCGAGCTCACCAGGGGCTACACCTTC. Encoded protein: CASSLTELTRGYTF.

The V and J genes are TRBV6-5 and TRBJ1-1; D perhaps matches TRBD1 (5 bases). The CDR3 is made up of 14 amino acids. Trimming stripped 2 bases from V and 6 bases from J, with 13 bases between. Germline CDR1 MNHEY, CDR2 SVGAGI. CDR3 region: CASSYGRVGSEAFF. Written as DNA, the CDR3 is TGTGCCAGCAGTTACGGCAGGGTGGGTTCTGAAGCTTTCTTT.

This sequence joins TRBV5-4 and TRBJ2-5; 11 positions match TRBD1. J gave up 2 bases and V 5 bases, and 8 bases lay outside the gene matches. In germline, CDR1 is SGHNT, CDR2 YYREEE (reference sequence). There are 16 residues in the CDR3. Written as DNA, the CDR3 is TGTGCCAGCAGATCCGGGACAGGGGGAGGACAAGAGACCCAGTACTTC. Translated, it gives CASRSGTGGGQETQYF.

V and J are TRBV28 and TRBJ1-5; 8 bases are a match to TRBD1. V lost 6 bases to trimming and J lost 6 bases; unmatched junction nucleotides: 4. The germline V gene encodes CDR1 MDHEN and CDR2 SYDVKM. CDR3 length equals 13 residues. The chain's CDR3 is CASRLDRVQPQHF. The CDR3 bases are TGTGCCAGCAGGCTGGACAGGGTTCAGCCCCAGCATTTT.

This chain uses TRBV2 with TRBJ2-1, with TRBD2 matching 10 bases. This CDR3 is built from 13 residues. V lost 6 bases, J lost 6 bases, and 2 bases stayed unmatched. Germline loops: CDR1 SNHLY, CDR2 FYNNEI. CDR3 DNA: TGTGCCAGCAGAGCGGGGGGGGTCAATGAGCAGTTCTTC. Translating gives CASRAGGVNEQFF.

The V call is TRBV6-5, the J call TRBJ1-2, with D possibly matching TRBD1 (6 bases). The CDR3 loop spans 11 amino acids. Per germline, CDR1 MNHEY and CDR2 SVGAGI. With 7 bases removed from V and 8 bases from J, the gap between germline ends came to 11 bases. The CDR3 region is CASTGASGYTF. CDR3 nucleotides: TGTGCCAGCACAGGGGCGTCGGGCTACACCTTC.

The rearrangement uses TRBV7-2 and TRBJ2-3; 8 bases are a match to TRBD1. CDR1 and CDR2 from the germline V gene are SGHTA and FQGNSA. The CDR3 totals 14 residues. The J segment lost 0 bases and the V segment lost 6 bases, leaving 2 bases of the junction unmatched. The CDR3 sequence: CASRRTGSTDTQYF. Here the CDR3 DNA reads TGTGCCAGCAGACGGACAGGGAGCACAGATACGCAGTATTTT.

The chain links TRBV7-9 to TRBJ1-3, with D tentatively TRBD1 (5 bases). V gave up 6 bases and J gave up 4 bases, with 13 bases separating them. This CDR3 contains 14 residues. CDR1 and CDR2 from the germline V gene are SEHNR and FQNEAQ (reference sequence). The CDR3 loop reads CASRDSLVGNTIYF. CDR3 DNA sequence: TGTGCCAGCAGAGACAGTCTGGTCGGAAACACCATATATTTT.

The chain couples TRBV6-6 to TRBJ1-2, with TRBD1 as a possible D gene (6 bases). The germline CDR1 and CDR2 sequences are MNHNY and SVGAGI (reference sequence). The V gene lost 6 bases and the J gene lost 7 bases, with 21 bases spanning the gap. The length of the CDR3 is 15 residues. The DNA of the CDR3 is TGTGCCAGCAGGAGGTACAGGGACGGTCCAACTGGCTACACCTTC. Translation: CASRRYRDGPTGYTF.

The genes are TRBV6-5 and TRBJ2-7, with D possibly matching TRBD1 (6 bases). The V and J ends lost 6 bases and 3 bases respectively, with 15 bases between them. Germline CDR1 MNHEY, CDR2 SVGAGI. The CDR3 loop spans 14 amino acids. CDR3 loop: CASRHQGQDYEQYF. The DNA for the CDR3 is TGTGCCAGCAGGCACCAGGGGCAGGACTACGAGCAGTACTTC.

The CDR3 DNA follows: TGTGCCAGCAGCCTATCGGGACAGGTCGCAACTAATGAAAAACTGTTTTTT. Amino acid sequence: CASSLSGQVATNEKLFF. V and J are TRBV5-6 and TRBJ1-4; 8 bases line up with TRBD1. The V segment lost 4 bases and the J segment 0 bases; nucleotides outside the gene matches: 8. Germline loops: CDR1 SGHDT, CDR2 YYEEEE. The CDR3 contains 17 residues.

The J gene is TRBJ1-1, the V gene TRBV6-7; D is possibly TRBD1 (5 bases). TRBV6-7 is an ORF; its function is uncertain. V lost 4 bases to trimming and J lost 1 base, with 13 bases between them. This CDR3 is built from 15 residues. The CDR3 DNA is TGTGCCAGCAGTTTTTTAGGGAGGGGGAACACTGAAGCTTTCTTT. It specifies CASSFLGRGNTEAFF.

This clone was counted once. The DNA of the CDR3 is TGTGCCAGTAGTGGGGCAGGGTGGGGTGAAAAACTGTTTTTT. Protein product: CASSGAGWGEKLFF. The V and J genes are TRBV19 and TRBJ1-4, with D maybe TRBD1 (5 bases). The CDR3 is 14 residues long. Trimming left V 5 bases short and J 7 bases short, with 14 bases between. Germline V CDR1 and CDR2: LNHDA, SQIVND (reference sequence).

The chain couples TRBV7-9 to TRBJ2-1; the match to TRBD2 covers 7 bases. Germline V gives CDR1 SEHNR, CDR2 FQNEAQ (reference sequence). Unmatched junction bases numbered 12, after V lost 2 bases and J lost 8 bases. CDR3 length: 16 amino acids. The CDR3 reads CASSLRTAGREDEQFF. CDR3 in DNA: TGTGCCAGCAGCTTAAGGACCGCGGGGAGGGAGGATGAGCAGTTCTTC.

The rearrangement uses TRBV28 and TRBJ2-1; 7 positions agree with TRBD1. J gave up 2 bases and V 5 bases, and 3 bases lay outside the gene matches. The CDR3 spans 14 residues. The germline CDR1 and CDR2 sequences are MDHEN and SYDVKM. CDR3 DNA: TGTGCCAGCAGTGACAGGGATACCTACAATGAGCAGTTCTTC. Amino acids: CASSDRDTYNEQFF.

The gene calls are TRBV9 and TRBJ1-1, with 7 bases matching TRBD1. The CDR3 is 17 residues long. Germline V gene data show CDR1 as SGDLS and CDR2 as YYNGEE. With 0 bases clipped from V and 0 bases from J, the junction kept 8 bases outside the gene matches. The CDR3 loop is CASSVGGGEIMNTEAFF. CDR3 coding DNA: TGTGCCAGCAGCGTAGGAGGGGGCGAGATAATGAACACTGAAGCTTTCTTT.

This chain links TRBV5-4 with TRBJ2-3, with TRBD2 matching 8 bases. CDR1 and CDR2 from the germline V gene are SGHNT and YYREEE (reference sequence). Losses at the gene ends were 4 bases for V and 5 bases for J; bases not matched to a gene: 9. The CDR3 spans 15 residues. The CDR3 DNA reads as TGTGCCAGCAGCCCCATAGGACTAGCTGGAGATACGCAGTATTTT. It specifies CASSPIGLAGDTQYF. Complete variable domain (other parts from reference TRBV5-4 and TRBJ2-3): ETGVTQSPTHLIKTRGQQVTLRCSSQSGHNTVSWYQQALGQGPQFIFQYYREEENGRGNFPPRFSGLQFPNYSSELNVNALELDDSALYLCASSPIGLAGDTQYFGPGTRLTVL.

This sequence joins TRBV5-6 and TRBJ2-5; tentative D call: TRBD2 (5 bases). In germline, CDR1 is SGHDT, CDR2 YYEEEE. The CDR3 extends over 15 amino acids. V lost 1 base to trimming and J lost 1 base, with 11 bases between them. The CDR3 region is CASSLLGRLQETQYF. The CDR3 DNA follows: TGTGCCAGCAGCTTGTTAGGGAGACTCCAAGAGACCCAGTACTTC.

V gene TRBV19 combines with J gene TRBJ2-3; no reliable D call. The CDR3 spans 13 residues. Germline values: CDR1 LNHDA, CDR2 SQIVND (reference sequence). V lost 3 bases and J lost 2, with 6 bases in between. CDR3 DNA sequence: TGTGCCAGTAGTATTCTTTACACAGATACGCAGTATTTT. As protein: CASSILYTDTQYF.

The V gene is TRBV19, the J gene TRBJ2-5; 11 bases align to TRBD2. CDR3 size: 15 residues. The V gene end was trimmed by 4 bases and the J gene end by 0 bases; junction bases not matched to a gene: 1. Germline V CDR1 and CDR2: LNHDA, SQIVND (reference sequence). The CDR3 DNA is TGTGCCAGTAGTAAGGGACTAGCGGACCAAGAGACCCAGTACTTC. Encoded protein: CASSKGLADQETQYF.

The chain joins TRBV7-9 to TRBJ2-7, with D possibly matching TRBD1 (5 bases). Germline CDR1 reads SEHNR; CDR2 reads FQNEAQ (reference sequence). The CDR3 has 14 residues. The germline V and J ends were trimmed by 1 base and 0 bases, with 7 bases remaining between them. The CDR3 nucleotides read TGTGCCAGCAGCTTAGACAGGTACTCCTACGAGCAGTACTTC. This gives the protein CASSLDRYSYEQYF.

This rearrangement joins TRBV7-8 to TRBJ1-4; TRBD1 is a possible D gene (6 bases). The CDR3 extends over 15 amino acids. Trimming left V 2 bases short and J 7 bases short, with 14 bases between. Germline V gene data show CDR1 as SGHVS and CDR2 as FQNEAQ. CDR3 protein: CASSLTAGVREKLFF. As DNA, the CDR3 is TGTGCCAGCAGCTTAACGGCAGGGGTTCGTGAAAAACTGTTTTTT.

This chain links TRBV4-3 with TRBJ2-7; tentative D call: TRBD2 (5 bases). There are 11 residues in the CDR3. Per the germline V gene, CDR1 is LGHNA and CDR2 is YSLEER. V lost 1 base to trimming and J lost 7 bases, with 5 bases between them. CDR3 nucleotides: TGCGCCAGCAGCCAAGGGGAGGAGCAGTACTTC. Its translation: CASSQGEEQYF.